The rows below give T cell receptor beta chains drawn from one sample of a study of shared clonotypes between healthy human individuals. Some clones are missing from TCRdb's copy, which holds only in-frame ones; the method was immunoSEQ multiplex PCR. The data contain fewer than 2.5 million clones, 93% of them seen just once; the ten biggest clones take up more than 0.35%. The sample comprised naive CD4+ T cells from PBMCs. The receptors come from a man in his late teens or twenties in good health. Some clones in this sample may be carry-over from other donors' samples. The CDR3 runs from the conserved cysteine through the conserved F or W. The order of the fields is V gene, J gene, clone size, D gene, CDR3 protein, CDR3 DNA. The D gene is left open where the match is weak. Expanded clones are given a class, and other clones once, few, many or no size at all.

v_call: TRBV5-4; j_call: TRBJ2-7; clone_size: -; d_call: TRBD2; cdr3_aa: CASSPRTSEYSYEQYF; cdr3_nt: TGTGCCAGCAGCCCCCGGACTAGCGAATACTCCTACGAGCAGTACTTC
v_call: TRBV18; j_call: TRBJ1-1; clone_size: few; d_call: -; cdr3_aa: CASSPTGNRRNTEAFF; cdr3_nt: TGTGCCAGCTCACCAACCGGTAACAGAAGGAACACTGAAGCTTTCTTT
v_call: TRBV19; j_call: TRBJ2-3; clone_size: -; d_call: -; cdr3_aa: CASSARQPSTDTQYF; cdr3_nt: TGTGCCAGTAGTGCACGACAGCCTAGCACAGATACGCAGTATTTT
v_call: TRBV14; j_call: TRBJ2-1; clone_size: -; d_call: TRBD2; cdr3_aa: CASSPLAGGLYNEQFF; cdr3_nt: TGTGCCAGCAGTCCTCTAGCGGGAGGACTTTACAATGAGCAGTTCTTC
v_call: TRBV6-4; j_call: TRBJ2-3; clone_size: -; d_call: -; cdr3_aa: CASSRDGGTDTQYF; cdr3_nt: TGTGCCAGCAGTCGGGACGGGGGTACAGATACGCAGTATTTT
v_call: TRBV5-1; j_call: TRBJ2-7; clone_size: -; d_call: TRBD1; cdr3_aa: CASSWDGTDLYEQYF; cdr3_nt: TGCGCCAGCAGCTGGGACGGGACAGACCTTTACGAGCAGTACTTC
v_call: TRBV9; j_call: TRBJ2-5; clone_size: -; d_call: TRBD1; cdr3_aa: CASSDGTGGGQETQYF; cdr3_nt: TGTGCCAGCAGCGACGGGACAGGGGGTGGCCAAGAGACCCAGTACTTC
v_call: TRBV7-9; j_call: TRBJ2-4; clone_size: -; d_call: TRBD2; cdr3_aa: CASSPRLAGTPVAKNIQYF; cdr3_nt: TGTGCCAGCAGCCCCAGACTAGCGGGTACCCCAGTAGCCAAAAACATTCAGTACTTC
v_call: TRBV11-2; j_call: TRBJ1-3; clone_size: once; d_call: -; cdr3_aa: CASSRVDSGNTIYF; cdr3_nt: TGTGCCAGCAGCCGGGTTGACTCTGGAAACACCATATATTTT
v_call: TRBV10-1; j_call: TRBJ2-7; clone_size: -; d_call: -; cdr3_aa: CASSRGVQGSYEQYF; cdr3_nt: TGCGCCAGCAGTCGAGGGGTACAGGGAAGCTACGAGCAGTACTTC
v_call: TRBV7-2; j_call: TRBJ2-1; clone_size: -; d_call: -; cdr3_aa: CASSLYTGVYNEQFF; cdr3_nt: TGTGCCAGCAGCTTATATACGGGGGTCTACAATGAGCAGTTCTTC
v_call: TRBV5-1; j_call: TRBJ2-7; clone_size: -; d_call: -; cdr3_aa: CASSSALADSYEQYF; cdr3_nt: TGCGCCAGCAGCTCGGCCCTAGCCGATTCCTACGAGCAGTACTTC
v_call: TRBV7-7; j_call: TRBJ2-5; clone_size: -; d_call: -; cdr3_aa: CASSLDPGETQYF; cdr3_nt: TGTGCCAGCAGCTTAGACCCAGGGGAGACCCAGTACTTC
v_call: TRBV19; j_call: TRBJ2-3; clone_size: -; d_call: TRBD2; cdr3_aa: CASSIWPSGDQERDTQYF; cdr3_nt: TGTGCCAGTAGTATTTGGCCTAGCGGAGACCAAGAAAGAGATACGCAGTATTTT
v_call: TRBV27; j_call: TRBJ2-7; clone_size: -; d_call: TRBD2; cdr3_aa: CASKLLAGVDEQYF; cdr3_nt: TGTGCCAGCAAGTTACTAGCGGGAGTCGACGAGCAGTACTTC
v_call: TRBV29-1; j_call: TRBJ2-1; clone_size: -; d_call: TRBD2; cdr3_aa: CSFLDGLAGDEQFF; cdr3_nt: TGCAGTTTTTTAGACGGACTAGCTGGCGATGAGCAGTTCTTC
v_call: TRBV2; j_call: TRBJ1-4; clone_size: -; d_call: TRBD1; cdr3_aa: CASRRDRDEKLFF; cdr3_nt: TGTGCCAGCCGACGGGACAGGGACGAAAAACTGTTTTTT
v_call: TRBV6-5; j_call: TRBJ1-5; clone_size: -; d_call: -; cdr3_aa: CASSYLKDQPQHF; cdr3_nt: TGTGCCAGCAGTTACCTGAAAGATCAGCCCCAGCATTTT
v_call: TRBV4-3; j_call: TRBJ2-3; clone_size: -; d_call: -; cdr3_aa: CASSQETITDTQYF; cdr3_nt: TGCGCCAGCAGCCAAGAGACTATCACAGATACGCAGTATTTT
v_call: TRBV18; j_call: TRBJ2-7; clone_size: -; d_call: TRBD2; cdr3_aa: CASSPGTGGEQYF; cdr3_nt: TGTGCCAGCTCACCAGGAACGGGGGGCGAGCAGTACTTC
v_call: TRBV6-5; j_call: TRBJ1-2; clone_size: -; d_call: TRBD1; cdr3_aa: CASSTGVGYTF; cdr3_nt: TGTGCCAGCAGTACAGGGGTCGGCTACACCTTC
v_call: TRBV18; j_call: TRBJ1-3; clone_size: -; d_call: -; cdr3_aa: CASSPNGDTIYF; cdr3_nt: TGTGCCAGCTCACCCAATGGAGACACCATATATTTT
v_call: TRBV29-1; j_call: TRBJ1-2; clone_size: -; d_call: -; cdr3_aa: CSVEDVARRDGYTF; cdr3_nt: TGCAGCGTTGAAGACGTAGCACGAAGGGATGGCTACACCTTC
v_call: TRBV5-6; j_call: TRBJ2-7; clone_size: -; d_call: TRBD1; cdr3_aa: CASSLLGQKPYEQYF; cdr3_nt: TGTGCCAGCAGCTTGTTGGGACAGAAGCCCTACGAGCAGTACTTC
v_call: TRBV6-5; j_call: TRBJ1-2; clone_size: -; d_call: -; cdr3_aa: CASSYDTGRPGYTF; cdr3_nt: TGTGCCAGCAGTTACGATACAGGGCGGCCGGGCTACACCTTC
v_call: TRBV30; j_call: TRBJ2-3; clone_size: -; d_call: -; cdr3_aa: CACGSGIGTDTQYF; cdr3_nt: TGTGCCTGCGGGTCGGGGATAGGTACAGATACGCAGTATTTT
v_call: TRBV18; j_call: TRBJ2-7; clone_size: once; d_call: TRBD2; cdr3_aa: CASSPGLASYEQYF; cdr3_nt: TGTGCCAGCTCACCGGGACTAGCCTCCTACGAGCAGTACTTC
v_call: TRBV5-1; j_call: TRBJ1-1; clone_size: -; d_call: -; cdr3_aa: CASSPHGGDTEAFF; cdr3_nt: TGCGCCAGCAGCCCACACGGGGGGGACACTGAAGCTTTCTTT
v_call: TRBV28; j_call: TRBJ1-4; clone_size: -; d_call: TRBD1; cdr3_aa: CASRTGERFSEKLFF; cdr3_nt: TGTGCCAGCAGAACAGGGGAGAGGTTTAGTGAAAAACTGTTTTTT